This T cell receptor (beta chain) was found in a study of cytomegalovirus exposure and HLA in healthy donors. Across the whole study: HLA-typed donors contributed some 85 million unique TCRs, which were held in an early data release.

The PCR employed 60 Vbeta primers together with 13 Jbeta primers. Method: immunoSEQ multiplex PCR; TCRdb's copy keeps in-frame clones and lacks some. The sample has 150,000 to 200,000 clones, about four fifths seen once. Study findings and constraints: The only immune exposure information that was available was CMV serostatus. Several of the most significant clusters appeared linked to common viral pathogens, based on a later analysis. Further analysis, carried out later, found HLA-associated TCR beta chains more clonally expanded than equally common other chains.

The V gene end was trimmed by 6 bases and the J gene end by 2 bases; junction bases not matched to a gene: 8. This CDR3 is 17 amino acids long. Germline CDR1 reads MGHRA; CDR2 reads YSYEKL. As for this clone: Its antigen is undetermined.

This clonotype was obtained from a man between 25 and 39 years old in good health and CMV-seronegative. V is TRBV4-1 and J is TRBJ1-6; 9 bases agree with TRBD1. The sample consisted of PBMCs. CDR3: CASSSPGQGPYNSPLHF. The CDR3 region has the DNA TGCGCCAGCAGTTCACCGGGACAGGGACCCTATAATTCACCCCTCCACTTT.